These 3 T cell receptor beta chains came from one sample sequenced in a study of cytomegalovirus exposure and HLA in healthy donors. PCR involved 60 Vbeta and 13 Jbeta primers. Sequencing used immunoSEQ multiplex PCR; TCRdb keeps in-frame clones, though not all of them. The table has over 95,000 clones, roughly 80% seen once; the top ten hold roughly 3.2%. Sequencing was done on a sample of PBMCs. These receptors were obtained from a man aged 35-49 years in good health and CMV-seronegative.

The gene calls are TRBV28 and TRBJ1-2; D perhaps matches TRBD1 (6 bases). CDR1 and CDR2 (germline): MDHEN, SYDVKM. This CDR3 has 11 amino acids. The V end lost 3 bases, the J end lost 7 bases, and 6 bases lay between the germline ends. The DNA for the CDR3 is TGTGCCAGCAGTTTCAGGGGTGGCTACACCTTC. Its translation is CASSFRGGYTF.

The J gene is TRBJ1-5, the V gene TRBV28; 8 bases match TRBD1. Germline V gene sequence: CDR1 MDHEN, CDR2 SYDVKM. The V gene end was trimmed by 1 base and the J gene end by 3 bases; junction bases not matched to a gene: 11. The CDR3 is 18 residues long. The CDR3 here is CASSLYDRGYQDNQPQHF. CDR3 in DNA: TGTGCCAGCAGTTTATATGACAGGGGATATCAAGACAATCAGCCCCAGCATTTT.

The CDR3 DNA reads as TGTGCCAGCAGCCCGGGACAGGGAACCACTAATGAAAAACTGTTTTTT. Its protein is CASSPGQGTTNEKLFF. The gene calls are TRBV7-8 and TRBJ1-4, with 9 bases that match TRBD1. This CDR3 is built from 16 residues. V lost 5 bases and J lost 2; bases outside the gene matches: 6. The germline V gene encodes CDR1 SGHVS and CDR2 FQNEAQ. Using reference TRBV7-8 and TRBJ1-4 for the parts outside the CDR3, the full variable domain is GAGVSQSPRYKVAKRGQDVALRCDPISGHVSLFWYQQALGQGPEFLTYFQNEAQLDKSGLPSDRFFAERPEGSVSTLKIQRTQQEDSAVYLCASSPGQGTTNEKLFFGSGTQLSVL.